This TCR beta chain came from a study of multiple sclerosis patients with progressive multifocal leukoencephalopathy (dated by TCRdb to between 2019 and 2020). Background for the entire study: Controls were roughly 5 natalizumab-treated MS patients who did not develop PML, sampled longitudinally. The goal of the study was to detect any JC virus-specific or public T-cell expansions that arose at the time of PML onset. Longitudinal follow-up was performed in two natalizumab-treated patients who later developed PML, from before therapy through 6 and 12 months to PML onset. Peripheral T and B cells were examined in MS patients who went on to develop PML (4 under natalizumab, 1 after alemtuzumab) as well as in treated patients who did not.

Amplification of TRB CDR3 regions from genomic DNA was performed at survey-level depth using the immunoSEQ two-step multiplex PCR. Synthetic inline TR CDR3 controls covering all V-J pairings were spiked into each PCR so that template counts could be estimated and amplification bias removed. Reads were processed so that amplification and sequencing bias were reduced, and quantification was performed against synthetic TR CDR3 analogs. In the source study's methods: In ImmunoSEQ Analyzer, raw data were processed so that out-of-frame sequences and CDR3s with stop codons were removed, with gene names following IMGT nomenclature. Normalized Shannon entropy, defined as 1 minus Pielou's evenness, was used to summarize repertoire diversity. Only TRB sequences sharing the V gene, the J gene and the CDR3 were counted as identical. Public PML clonotypes were CDR3s shared by two or more PML-onset samples but absent earlier, in controls, and in public databases. Skylign with the observed count method was used to analyze CDR3 amino acid composition at each position. TCRdb carries this immuneACCESS record with in-frame sequences only. Its versions omit some clonotypes, under half of them owing to an unresolved V gene in the studies checked, with the rest unexplained. V and J calls and clone size follow that table, whereas D and trimming were derived from the DNA. The sample data list 25,000 to 30,000 clones, and around nine tenths of these were observed just once. Over 0.95% of the sample rests with the top ten.

The time point label for this specimen denotes: before natalizumab initiation. Every listed patient had received interferon beta before, and every PML patient was female. Before the first natalizumab infusion, T0 blood samples were collected. Isolation of peripheral blood mononuclear cells was performed by Ficoll-Hypaque density gradient centrifugation. Sequences SGDLS (CDR1) and YYNGEE (CDR2) are obtained from the germline V gene. For this chain, trimming is 3 bases at the V end and 6 bases at the J end, and the number of junction bases without a gene match is 14. The CDR3 has 17 amino acids, counting the end cysteine and phenylalanine. CDR3 DNA only is kept here, 51 bases in frame from base 1. Results the study describes overall, beyond this receptor: When PML developed, neither common TRBV or TRBJ gene usage nor preferential TRBV-TRBJ pairings were detected. Because of the small, descriptive cohort, whether findings reflect JC virus infection or general immunocompromise remained unclear. Although TRB clones above 0.5% frequency turned up only in PML patients, the clones expanded at PML onset were already present before and during natalizumab therapy. The analysis covered only peripheral blood, although cerebrospinal fluid or brain lymphocytes might be more informative for natalizumab-associated PML. In most PML patients, lower normalized Shannon entropy suggested less diverse TRB repertoires, while the natalizumab-treated controls had values close to 1.

Concerning this clone: Which antigen it targets is not known. The input lacks base qualities; no much larger clone sits a single base away.

This TCR came from a human donor with multiple sclerosis. The sequenced sample was PBMCs. The chain links TRBV9 with TRBJ1-3, with 8 bases in between that match TRBD1. CDR3 reads: CASSASAGTGLTNTIYF. The DNA sequence is TGTGCCAGCAGCGCGAGCGCCGGGACAGGCCTTACAAACACCATATATTTT.